These 10 T cell receptor beta chains originate from one sample sequenced in a study of shared clonotypes between healthy human individuals. Sequencing used immunoSEQ multiplex PCR; TCRdb keeps in-frame clones, though not all of them. Of about 710,000 clones listed, less than 80% are singletons. Source material: memory CD4+ T cells sorted from blood. Subset noted: CD45RA-negative fraction. These receptors were obtained from a woman aged 30 to 39 in good health.

The chain is built from TRBV5-1 and TRBJ1-3, with 9 nucleotides matching TRBD1. With 0 bases clipped from V and 3 bases from J, the junction kept 4 bases outside the gene matches. Germline assignment: CDR1 SGHRS and CDR2 YFSETQ. The CDR3 length is 16 residues. This CDR3 is CASSLAPGQGGNTIYF. In DNA, the CDR3 is TGCGCCAGCAGCTTGGCTCCGGGACAGGGTGGAAACACCATATATTTT. Full variable domain (remainder filled in from reference TRBV5-1 and TRBJ1-3): KAGVTQTPRYLIKTRGQQVTLSCSPISGHRSVSWYQQTPGQGLQFLFEYFSETQRNKGNFPGRFSGRQFSNSRSEMNVSTLELGDSALYLCASSLAPGQGGNTIYFGEGSWLTVV.

The chain joins TRBV6-5 to TRBJ2-5; 7 bases map to TRBD2. The CDR3 is made up of 13 amino acids. Germline lookup yields CDR1 MNHEY and CDR2 SVGAGI. J gave up 4 bases and V 6 bases, and 5 bases lay outside the gene matches. DNA of the CDR3: TGTGCCAGCAGGCCGGGAGGAAGAGAGACCCAGTACTTC. This codes for CASRPGGRETQYF.

The chain uses TRBV28 and TRBJ1-1; D unclear. Trimming shortened V by 4 bases and J by 5 bases, and 20 bases separated the two germline ends. The CDR3 is made up of 16 amino acids. CDR1 MDHEN and CDR2 SYDVKM come from the germline V gene. The CDR3 here is CASSSPTPGKRTEAFF. CDR3 DNA sequence: TGTGCCAGCAGTTCGCCAACCCCAGGTAAGAGGACTGAAGCTTTCTTT. Full variable domain (missing parts from reference TRBV28 and TRBJ1-1): DVKVTQSSRYLVKRTGEKVFLECVQDMDHENMFWYRQDPGLGLRLIYFSYDVKMKEKGDIPEGYSVSREKKERFSLILESASTNQTSMYLCASSSPTPGKRTEAFFGQGTRLTVV.

The chain combines TRBV6-6 with TRBJ2-3, with D perhaps matching TRBD2 (5 bases). With 7 bases removed from V and 5 bases from J, the gap between germline ends came to 10 bases. The CDR3 extends over 12 amino acids. Germline V gives CDR1 MNHNY, CDR2 SVGAGI (reference sequence). The CDR3 DNA reads TGTGCCAGCACCAAAGGGAGAGATACGCAGTATTTT. Amino acid sequence: CASTKGRDTQYF.

This clone has just a few counts. The V and J genes are TRBV7-9 and TRBJ1-1, with D maybe TRBD1 (5 bases). CDR1 is SEHNR, CDR2 FQNEAQ, per germline (reference sequence). V was trimmed by 5 bases and J by 1 base, leaving 17 bases between them. This CDR3 contains 16 residues. The CDR3 bases are TGTGCCAGCAGCAGCCGAGTCACGACAGAGAACACTGAAGCTTTCTTT. Amino acids: CASSSRVTTENTEAFF.

This clone showed up just once. The rearrangement uses TRBV5-5 and TRBJ2-2; D is unclear. The CDR3 runs to 14 residues. The germline CDR1 and CDR2 sequences are SGHKS and YYEKEE (reference sequence). Trimming took off 0 bases at V and 1 base at J, with 4 bases between the two ends. The CDR3 DNA sequence: TGTGCCAGCAGCTTGGTTGGGAACACCGGGGAGCTGTTTTTT. This gives the protein CASSLVGNTGELFF.

This clone was seen just once. This sequence joins TRBV7-3 and TRBJ1-2; D ambiguous. The germline V gene has CDR1 SGHTA and CDR2 FQGTGA. Trimming removed 2 bases at V and 4 bases at J, with 8 bases between. The CDR3 consists of 13 residues. The CDR3 nucleotides read TGTGCCAGCAGCTTACCTGGAGGCTATGGCTACACCTTC. Translation: CASSLPGGYGYTF.

This CDR3 reads CAISDAGQNNSPLHF. Written as DNA, the CDR3 is TGTGCCATCAGTGACGCGGGACAGAATAATTCACCCCTCCACTTT. The J gene is TRBJ1-6, the V gene TRBV10-3; TRBD1 aligns across 7 bases. Germline CDR1 ENHRY, CDR2 SYGVKD. Losses at the gene ends were 3 bases for V and 5 bases for J; bases not matched to a gene: 4. The CDR3 loop spans 15 amino acids.

The chain couples TRBV28 to TRBJ2-1; 9 bases are a match to TRBD2. Trimming took 6 bases from V and 4 from J; bases not matched to a gene: 13. Germline V gene sequence: CDR1 MDHEN, CDR2 SYDVKM. The CDR3 spans 17 residues. The CDR3 DNA sequence: TGTGCCAGCAGCATGGGGAAAGCGGGAGGACCTTACAATGAGCAGTTCTTC. It specifies CASSMGKAGGPYNEQFF.

This clone was recorded at least ten times. V is TRBV30 and J is TRBJ1-2; D not certain. V lost 0 bases to trimming and J lost 4 bases, with 15 bases between them. The CDR3 has 15 amino acids. Germline values: CDR1 GTSNPN, CDR2 SVGIG (reference sequence). The CDR3 reads CAWSVPGQLRYGYTF. Written as DNA, the CDR3 is TGTGCCTGGAGTGTACCTGGGCAGCTACGCTATGGCTACACCTTC.